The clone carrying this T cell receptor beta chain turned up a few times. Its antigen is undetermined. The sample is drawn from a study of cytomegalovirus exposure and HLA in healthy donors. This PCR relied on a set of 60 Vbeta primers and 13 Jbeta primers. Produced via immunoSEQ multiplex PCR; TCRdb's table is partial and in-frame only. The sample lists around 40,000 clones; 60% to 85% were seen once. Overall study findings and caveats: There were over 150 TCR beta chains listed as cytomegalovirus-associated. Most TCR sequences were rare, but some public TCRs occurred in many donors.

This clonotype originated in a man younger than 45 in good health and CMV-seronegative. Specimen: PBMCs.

The CDR3 is CASSLAGGRVSPLHF. The CDR3 DNA reads TGTGCCAGCAGCTTGGCCGGGGGGCGCGTCTCACCCCTCCACTTT. V is TRBV5-6 and J is TRBJ1-6; D may be TRBD1 (6 bases). Germline values: CDR1 SGHDT, CDR2 YYEEEE. V shed 0 bases and J shed 10 bases, with 14 bases lying between them. The CDR3 runs to 15 residues.